Here is one T cell receptor (beta chain) with its context. Its antigen is still unknown. No qualities accompany the bases; no much larger clone lies one base away. As encoded in the germline V gene, CDR1 is SGHTA while CDR2 is FQGNSA. The junction carries 12 bases between V and J, which are trimmed by 0 bases and 0 bases respectively. Including the terminal cysteine and phenylalanine, the CDR3 comprises 17 residues. CDR3 DNA is the only sequence kept; it has 51 bases, read in frame from the first base. Collaborating institutions collected whole blood in K2EDTA tubes following their own protocols. For TCRbeta analysis, collaborators shipped samples as frozen whole blood, isolated PBMCs, or DNA extracted from either of those sample types. This sample is part of a study of blood T cell repertoires in COVID-19 (dated by TCRdb to the early 2020s). Concerning the study at large: The collaborator samples originated in the United States, Italy and Spain and spanned the acute and convalescent phases of COVID-19. The sample metadata nearly always contained a de-identified subject ID, COVID-19 status, age in years and sex. The repertoires were released in a freely available public database meant as a resource for research on the immune response to SARS-CoV-2. The samples were drawn from the first 160 participants of the ongoing ImmuneRACE study and from 950 to 1,500 subjects provided by 6 global collaborators. The dataset comprised deeply sampled blood TCRbeta repertoires from subjects exposed to, actively infected with, or recovered from COVID-19. Where available, HLA class I and class II types were taken from metadata supplied by the sample provider and were not determined by assay-based typing. The material from the prospective study consisted of cDNA or gDNA derived from T cells, B-cell-depleted T cells, or PBMCs. Broader findings and caveats from the paper: The quantity of clinical and demographic metadata differed by source and by participant and was supplied without curation.

TCRbeta CDR3 regions were amplified from genomic DNA using the immunoSEQ Assay, a bias-controlled multiplex PCR. As for the original processing: Within the assay, amplification of reference gene primers was used to estimate how many nucleated cells each sample contained. Sequence reads were collapsed and filtered to measure the absolute abundance of every unique TCRbeta CDR3 rearrangement. For each sample, productive Simpson clonality was calculated as the square root of Simpson's diversity index across productive rearrangements. In TCRdb, the immuneACCESS table is reduced to in-frame sequences with V and J assigned. These tables do not hold every clone; where another copy was compared, an unresolved V gene accounts for under half, and the others remain unexplained. That table supplies the V and J calls and clone size; D and trimming were determined from the DNA. The sample profile shows fewer than 60,000 clones; about 83% of them were found once. 6.9% of the sample comes from the top ten.

Sequenced material: peripheral blood. This sequence was found in a man in his 70s with active COVID-19. The sequence links TRBV7-2 to TRBJ1-5, and possibly TRBD1, on 5 matching bases. The CDR3 is CASSLAMTAYSNQPQHF. The DNA reads TGTGCCAGCAGCTTAGCTATGACAGCTTATAGCAATCAGCCCCAGCATTTT.